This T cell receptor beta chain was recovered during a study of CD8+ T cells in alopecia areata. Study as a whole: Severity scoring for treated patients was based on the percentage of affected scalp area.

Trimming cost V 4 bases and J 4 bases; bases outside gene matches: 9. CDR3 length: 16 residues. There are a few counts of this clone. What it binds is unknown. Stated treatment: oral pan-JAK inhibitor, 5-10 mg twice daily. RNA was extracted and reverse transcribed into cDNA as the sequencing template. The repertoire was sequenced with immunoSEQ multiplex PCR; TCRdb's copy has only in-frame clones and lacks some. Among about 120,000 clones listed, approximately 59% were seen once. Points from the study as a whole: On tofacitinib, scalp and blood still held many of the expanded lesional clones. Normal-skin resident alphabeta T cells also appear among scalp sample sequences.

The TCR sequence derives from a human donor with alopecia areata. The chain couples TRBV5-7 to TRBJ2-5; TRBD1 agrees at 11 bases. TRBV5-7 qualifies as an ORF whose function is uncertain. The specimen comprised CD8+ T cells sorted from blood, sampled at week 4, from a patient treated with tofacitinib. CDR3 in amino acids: CASSTRRDRGIETQYF. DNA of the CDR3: TGTGCCAGCAGCACCAGGAGGGACAGGGGGATAGAGACCCAGTACTTC.